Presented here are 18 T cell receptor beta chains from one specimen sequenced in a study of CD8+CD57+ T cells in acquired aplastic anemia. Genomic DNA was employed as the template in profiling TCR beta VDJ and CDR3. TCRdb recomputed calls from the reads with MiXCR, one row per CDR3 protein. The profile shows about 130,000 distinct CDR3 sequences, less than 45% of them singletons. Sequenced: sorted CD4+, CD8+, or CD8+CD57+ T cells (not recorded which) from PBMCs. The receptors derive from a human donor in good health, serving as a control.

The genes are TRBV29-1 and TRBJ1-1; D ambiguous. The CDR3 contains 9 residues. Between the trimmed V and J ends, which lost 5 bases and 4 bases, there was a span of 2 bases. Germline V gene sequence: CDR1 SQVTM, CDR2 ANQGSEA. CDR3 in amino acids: CSVSTEAFF. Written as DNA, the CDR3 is TGCAGCGTTTCCACTGAAGCTTTCTTT.

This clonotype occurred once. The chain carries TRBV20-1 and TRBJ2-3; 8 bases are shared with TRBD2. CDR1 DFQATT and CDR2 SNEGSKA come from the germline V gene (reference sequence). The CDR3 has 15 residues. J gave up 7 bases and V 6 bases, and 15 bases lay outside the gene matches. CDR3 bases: TGCAGTGCCCTACAAGGGAGAGCGGGAGTTAATACGCAGTATTTT. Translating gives CSALQGRAGVNTQYF.

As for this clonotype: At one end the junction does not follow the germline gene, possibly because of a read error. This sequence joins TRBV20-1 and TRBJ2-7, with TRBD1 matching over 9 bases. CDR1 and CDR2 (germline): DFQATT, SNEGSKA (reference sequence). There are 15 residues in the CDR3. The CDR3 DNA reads TGCAGTGCCAGAGCACCGGGACAGGGCTACGGGGAGCAGTACTTC. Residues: CSARAPGQGYGEQYF.

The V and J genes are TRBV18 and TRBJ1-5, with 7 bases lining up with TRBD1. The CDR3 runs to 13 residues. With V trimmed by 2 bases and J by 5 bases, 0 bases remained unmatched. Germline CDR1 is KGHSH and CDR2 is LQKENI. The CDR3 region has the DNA TGTGCCAGCTCACCAGGACAGGATCAGCCCCAGCATTTT. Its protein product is CASSPGQDQPQHF.

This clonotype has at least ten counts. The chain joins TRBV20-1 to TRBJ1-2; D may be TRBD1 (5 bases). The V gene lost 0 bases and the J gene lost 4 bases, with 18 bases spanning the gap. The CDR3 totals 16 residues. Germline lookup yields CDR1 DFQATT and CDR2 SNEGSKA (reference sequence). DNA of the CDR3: TGCAGTGCTAGAGATCTAGGCCGACCGACAGTCTATGGCTACACCTTC. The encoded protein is CSARDLGRPTVYGYTF.

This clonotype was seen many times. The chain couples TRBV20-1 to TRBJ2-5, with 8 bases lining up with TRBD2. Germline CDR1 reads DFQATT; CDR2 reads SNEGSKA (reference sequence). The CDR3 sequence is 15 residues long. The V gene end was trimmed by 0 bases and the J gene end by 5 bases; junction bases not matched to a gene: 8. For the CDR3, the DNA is TGCAGTGCTAGAGACGTTGAGCGGGAGTCGGAGACCCAGTACTTC. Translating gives CSARDVERESETQYF.

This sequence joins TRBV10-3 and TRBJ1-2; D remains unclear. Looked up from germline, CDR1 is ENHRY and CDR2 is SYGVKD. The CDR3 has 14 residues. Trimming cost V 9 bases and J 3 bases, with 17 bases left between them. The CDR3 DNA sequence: TGTGCCATTGGTGAGTGGAGGGAGGACTATGGCTACACCTTC. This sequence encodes CAIGEWREDYGYTF.

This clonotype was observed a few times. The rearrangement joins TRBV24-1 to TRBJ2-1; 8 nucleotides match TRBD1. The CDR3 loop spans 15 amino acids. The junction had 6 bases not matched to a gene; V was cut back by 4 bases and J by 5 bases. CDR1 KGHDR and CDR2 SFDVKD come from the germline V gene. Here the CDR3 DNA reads TGTGCCACCAGTGAACAGGGGGTAAGCCACAATGAGCAGTTCTTC. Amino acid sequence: CATSEQGVSHNEQFF.

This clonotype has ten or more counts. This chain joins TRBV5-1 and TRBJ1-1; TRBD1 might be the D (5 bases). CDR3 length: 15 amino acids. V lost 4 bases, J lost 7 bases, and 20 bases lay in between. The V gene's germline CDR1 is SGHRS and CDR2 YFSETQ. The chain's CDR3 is CASSPSPGQRGEAFF. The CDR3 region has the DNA TGCGCCAGCAGCCCTTCCCCGGGGCAGCGAGGTGAAGCTTTCTTT.

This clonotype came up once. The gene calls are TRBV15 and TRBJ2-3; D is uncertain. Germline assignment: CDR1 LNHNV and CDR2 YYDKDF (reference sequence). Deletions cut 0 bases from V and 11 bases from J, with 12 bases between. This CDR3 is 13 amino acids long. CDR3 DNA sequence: TGTGCCACCAGCAGAGATCTTGATAGTAGGCAGTATTTT. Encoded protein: CATSRDLDSRQYF.

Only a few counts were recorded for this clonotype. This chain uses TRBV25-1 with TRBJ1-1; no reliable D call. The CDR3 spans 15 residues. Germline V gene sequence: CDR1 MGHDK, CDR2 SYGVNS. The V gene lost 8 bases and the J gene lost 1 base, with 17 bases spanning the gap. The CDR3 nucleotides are TGTGCCAGCGCGTCGTGGGCGACTAGGAACACTGAAGCTTTCTTT. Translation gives CASASWATRNTEAFF.

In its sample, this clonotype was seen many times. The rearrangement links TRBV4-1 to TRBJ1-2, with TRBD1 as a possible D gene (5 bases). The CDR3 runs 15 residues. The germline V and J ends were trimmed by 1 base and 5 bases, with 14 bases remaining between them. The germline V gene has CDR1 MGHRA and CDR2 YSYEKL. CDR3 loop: CASSQGGQGGYGYTF. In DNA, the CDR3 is TGCGCCAGCAGCCAAGGAGGGCAGGGTGGGTATGGCTACACCTTC.

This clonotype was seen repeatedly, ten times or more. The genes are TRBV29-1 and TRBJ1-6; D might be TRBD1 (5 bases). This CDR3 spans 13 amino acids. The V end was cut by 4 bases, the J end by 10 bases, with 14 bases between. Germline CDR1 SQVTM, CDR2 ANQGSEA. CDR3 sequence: CSVAEGMRSPLHF. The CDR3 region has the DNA TGCAGCGTTGCAGAGGGGATGCGGTCACCCCTCCACTTT. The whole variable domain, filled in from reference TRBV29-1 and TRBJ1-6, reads SAVISQKPSRDICQRGTSLTIQCQVDSQVTMMFWYRQQPGQSLTLIATANQGSEATYESGFVIDKFPISRPNLTFSTLTVSNMSPEDSSIYLCSVAEGMRSPLHFGNGTRLTVT.

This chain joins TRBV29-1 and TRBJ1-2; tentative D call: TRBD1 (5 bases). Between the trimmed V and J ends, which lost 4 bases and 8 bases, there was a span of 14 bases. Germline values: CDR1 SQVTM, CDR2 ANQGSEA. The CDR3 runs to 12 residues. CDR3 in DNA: TGCAGCGTTGTTAGGGGAGGGAGAGGCTACACCTTC. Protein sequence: CSVVRGGRGYTF. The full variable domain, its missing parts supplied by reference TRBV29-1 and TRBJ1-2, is SAVISQKPSRDICQRGTSLTIQCQVDSQVTMMFWYRQQPGQSLTLIATANQGSEATYESGFVIDKFPISRPNLTFSTLTVSNMSPEDSSIYLCSVVRGGRGYTFGSGTRLTVV.

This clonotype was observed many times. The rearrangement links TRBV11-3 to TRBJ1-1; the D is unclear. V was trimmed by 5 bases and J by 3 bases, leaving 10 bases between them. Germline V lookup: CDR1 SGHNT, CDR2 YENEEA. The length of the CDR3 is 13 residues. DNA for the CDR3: TGTGCCAGCAGCACACAGAGACACACTGAAGCTTTCTTT. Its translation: CASSTQRHTEAFF.

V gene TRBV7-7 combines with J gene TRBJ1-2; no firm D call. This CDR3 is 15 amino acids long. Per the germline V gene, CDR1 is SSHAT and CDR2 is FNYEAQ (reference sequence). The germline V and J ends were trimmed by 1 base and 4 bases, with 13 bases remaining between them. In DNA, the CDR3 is TGTGCCAGCAGCTTAGGCCTGAAACTCAGCTATGGCTACACCTTC. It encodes CASSLGLKLSYGYTF.

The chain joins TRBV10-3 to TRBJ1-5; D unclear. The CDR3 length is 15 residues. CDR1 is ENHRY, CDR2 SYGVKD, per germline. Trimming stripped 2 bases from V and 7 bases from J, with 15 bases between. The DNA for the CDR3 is TGTGCCATCAGTGAGCTCCAGTGTGTTGGCCAGCCCCAGCATTTT. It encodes CAISELQCVGQPQHF.

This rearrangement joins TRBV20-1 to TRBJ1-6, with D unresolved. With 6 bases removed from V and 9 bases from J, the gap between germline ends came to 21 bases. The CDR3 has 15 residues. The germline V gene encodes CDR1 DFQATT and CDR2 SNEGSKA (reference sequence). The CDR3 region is CSASGRTEEGSPLHF. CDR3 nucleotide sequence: TGCAGTGCAAGTGGGCGGACGGAAGAAGGTTCACCCCTCCACTTT.